Shown below are 8 T cell receptor beta chains from a single sample sequenced in a study of Ad26.COV2.S vaccination and SARS-CoV-2 variants. The data were produced by immunoSEQ multiplex PCR, yet TCRdb's version contains in-frame clones alone and is incomplete. This sample has about 480,000 clones, with approximately 88% found just once. Treatment in this sample: roughly 19 received Ad26.COV2.S at low or high dose, single or two shots; several received placebo; per-sample allocation not given. Collection of the samples took place on day 63 after the first injection of vaccine or placebo. The sequencing here drew on peripheral blood, taken in a trial of Ad26.COV2.S vaccine versus placebo. The receptors derive from a person between 18 and 65 years old who received the Ad26.COV2.S COVID-19 vaccine or a placebo.

This chain uses TRBV5-4 with TRBJ2-1, with 11 bases that match TRBD2. The CDR3 loop spans 18 amino acids. V dropped 5 bases and J dropped 1; count of bases not matched to a gene: 11. The V gene's germline CDR1 is SGHNT and CDR2 YYREEE (reference sequence). The CDR3 is CASRGGLAVQGSYNEQFF. Here the CDR3 DNA reads TGTGCCAGCAGGGGGGGACTAGCGGTCCAGGGGTCCTACAATGAGCAGTTCTTC.

The J gene is TRBJ2-3, the V gene TRBV7-2; 11 nucleotides line up with TRBD2. The CDR3 has 15 residues. V shed 3 bases and J 4 bases; nucleotides not matched to a gene: 3. The V gene's germline CDR1 is SGHTA and CDR2 FQGNSA. This chain's CDR3 is CASSLASGGPDTQYF. CDR3 bases: TGTGCCAGCAGCTTGGCTAGCGGGGGGCCAGATACGCAGTATTTT.

The chain couples TRBV19 to TRBJ1-1, with D tentatively TRBD1 (5 bases). V shed 1 base and J shed 8 bases, with 5 bases lying between them. The germline V gene has CDR1 LNHDA and CDR2 SQIVND (reference sequence). The CDR3 is 11 residues long. The CDR3, as DNA: TGTGCCAGTAGTATAGGGGGGGAAGCTTTCTTT. Its protein product is CASSIGGEAFF.

The V gene is TRBV28, the J gene TRBJ1-4; D is unclear. V shed 8 bases and J shed 3 bases, with 16 bases lying between them. The CDR3 spans 15 residues. Germline loops: CDR1 MDHEN, CDR2 SYDVKM. CDR3 region: CASSRYAGSNEKLFF. For the CDR3, the DNA is TGTGCCAGCTCGAGGTACGCGGGATCTAATGAAAAACTGTTTTTT.

J is TRBJ2-1 and V is TRBV5-6; D is uncertain. CDR1 and CDR2 (germline): SGHDT, YYEEEE. V lost 0 bases, J lost 4 bases, and 14 bases lay in between. This CDR3 region has 16 residues. CDR3 amino acids: CASSLARLQNYNEQFF. The CDR3 DNA is TGTGCCAGCAGCTTGGCCCGTCTCCAGAATTACAATGAGCAGTTCTTC.

V is TRBV7-2 and J is TRBJ2-1, with 11 bases matching TRBD2. The trim removed 2 bases at V and 7 bases at J, leaving 1 base unmatched. The CDR3 is made up of 14 amino acids. The germline CDR1 and CDR2 sequences are SGHTA and FQGNSA. CDR3 sequence: CASSLLAGGNEQFF. CDR3 coding DNA: TGTGCCAGCAGCTTACTAGCGGGAGGAAATGAGCAGTTCTTC.

The chain links TRBV5-1 to TRBJ1-3; D unclear. This CDR3 region has 14 residues. V lost 8 bases and J lost 0, with 12 bases in between. CDR1 is SGHRS, CDR2 YFSETQ, per germline. This CDR3 is CASSATSSGNTIYF. In DNA form, the CDR3 reads TGCGCCAGTAGTGCAACGAGCTCTGGAAACACCATATATTTT.

The V and J genes are TRBV7-9 and TRBJ1-2; TRBD1 is a possible D gene (5 bases). V lost 6 bases to trimming and J lost 2 bases, with 22 bases between them. Per germline, CDR1 SEHNR and CDR2 FQNEAQ (reference sequence). This CDR3 comprises 17 residues. The chain's CDR3 is CASRLSPARRGNYGYTF. In DNA form, the CDR3 reads TGTGCCAGCAGATTATCTCCGGCCCGACGGGGGAACTATGGCTACACCTTC. Looking up the rest from reference TRBV7-9 and TRBJ1-2 gives the full variable domain: DTGVSQNPRHKITKRGQNVTFRCDPISEHNRLYWYRQTLGQGPEFLTYFQNEAQLEKSRLLSDRFSAERPKGSFSTLEIQRTEQGDSAMYLCASRLSPARRGNYGYTFGSGTRLTVV.